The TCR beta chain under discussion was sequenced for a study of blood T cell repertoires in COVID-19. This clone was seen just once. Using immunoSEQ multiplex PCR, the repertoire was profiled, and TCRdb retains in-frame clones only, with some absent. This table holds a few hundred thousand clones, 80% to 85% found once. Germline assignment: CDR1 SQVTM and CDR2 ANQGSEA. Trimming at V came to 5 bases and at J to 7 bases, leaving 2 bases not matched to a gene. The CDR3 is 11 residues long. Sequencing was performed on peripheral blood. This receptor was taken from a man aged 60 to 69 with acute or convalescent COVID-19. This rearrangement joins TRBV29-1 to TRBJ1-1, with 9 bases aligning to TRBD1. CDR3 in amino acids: CSVMGQGEAFF. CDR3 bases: TGCAGCGTTATGGGACAGGGTGAAGCTTTCTTT.